This entry is about one T cell receptor beta chain. This sample stems from a study of T cells in narcolepsy. Clones were read by immunoSEQ multiplex PCR, and TCRdb kept only the in-frame ones, dropping some. Of 25,000 to 35,000 clones listed, 83% were seen once; the top ten hold 0.5% to 0.85%. Looked up from germline, CDR1 is SQVTM and CDR2 is ANQGSEA. V gave up 4 bases and J gave up 1 base; unmatched junction bases: 6. The CDR3 loop spans 17 amino acids. This TCR derives from a human donor in good health. The genes are TRBV29-1 and TRBJ2-1; 14 bases map to TRBD2. The sequencing sample was made of memory (CD45RA-) CD4+ T cells from blood. CDR3 sequence (DNA): TGCAGCGTTGGAGGACTAGCGGGGGGCCGGTCCTACAATGAGCAGTTCTTC. This gives the protein CSVGGLAGGRSYNEQFF.